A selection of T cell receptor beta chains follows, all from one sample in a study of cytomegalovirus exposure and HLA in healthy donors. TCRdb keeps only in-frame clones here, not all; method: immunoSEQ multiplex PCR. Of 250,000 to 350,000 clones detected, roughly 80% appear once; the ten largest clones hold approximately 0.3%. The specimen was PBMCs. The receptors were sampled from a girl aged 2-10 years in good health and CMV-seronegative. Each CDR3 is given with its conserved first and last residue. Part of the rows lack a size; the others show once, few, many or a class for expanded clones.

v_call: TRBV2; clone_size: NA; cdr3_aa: CASSGTSGEYNEQFF
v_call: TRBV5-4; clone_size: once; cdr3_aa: CASSLGWTSGRVSSDTQYF
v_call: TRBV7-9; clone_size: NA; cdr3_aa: CASSFRDRRFYEQYF
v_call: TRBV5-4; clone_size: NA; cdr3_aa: CASTRGGATEAFF
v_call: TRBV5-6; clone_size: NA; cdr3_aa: CASSMLGFGYTF
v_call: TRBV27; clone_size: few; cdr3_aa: CASSLTSGVEAFF
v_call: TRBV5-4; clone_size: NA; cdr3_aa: CASSPTGTGELFF
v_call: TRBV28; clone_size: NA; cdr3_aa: CASSLSVTGNGYTF
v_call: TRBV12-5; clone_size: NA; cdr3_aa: CASGSEEGSSYNEQFF
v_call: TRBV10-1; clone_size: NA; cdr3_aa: CASSPGTGGNTIYF
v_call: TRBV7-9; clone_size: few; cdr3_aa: CASSARDSNEKLFF
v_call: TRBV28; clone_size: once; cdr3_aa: CASSLDDRGQAFF
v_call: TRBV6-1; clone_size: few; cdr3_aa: CASSTSYEQYF